The clone carrying this T cell receptor beta chain was detected a few times. Trimming took 2 bases from V and 0 from J; bases not matched to a gene: 5. The CDR3 is 17 residues long. The germline V gene has CDR1 SGHTA and CDR2 FQGNSA. Each CDR3 protein gets one entry after TCRdb re-called the PCR reads with MiXCR. The sample has over 600,000 distinct CDR3 sequences, less than 20% seen once. The data belong to a study of molecular identifiers for immune sequencing clone quantification. The genes are TRBV7-2 and TRBJ2-1; 9 nucleotides match TRBD2. Sequencing was carried out using naive CD8+ T cells from blood, with Jurkat cell RNA spiked in. Indicated subset: FACS-sorted CD8+CD4-CCR7+CD45RA+ naive T cells. This sequence was found in a human donor in good health. Some libraries in this study had Jurkat cell RNA spiked in. The chain's CDR3 is CASSLYVSGSSYNEQFF. Here the CDR3 DNA reads TGTGCCAGCAGCTTATACGTTAGCGGGAGCTCCTACAATGAGCAGTTCTTC.